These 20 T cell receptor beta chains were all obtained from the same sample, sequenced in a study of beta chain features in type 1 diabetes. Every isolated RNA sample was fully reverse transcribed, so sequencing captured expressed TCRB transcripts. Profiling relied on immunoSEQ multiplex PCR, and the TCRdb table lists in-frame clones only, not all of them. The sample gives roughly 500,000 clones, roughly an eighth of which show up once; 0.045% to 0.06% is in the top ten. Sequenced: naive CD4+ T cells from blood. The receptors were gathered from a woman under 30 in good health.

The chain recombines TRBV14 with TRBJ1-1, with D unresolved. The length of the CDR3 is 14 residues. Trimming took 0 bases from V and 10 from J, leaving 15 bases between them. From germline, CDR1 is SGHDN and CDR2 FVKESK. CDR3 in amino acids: CASSQERWARGAFF. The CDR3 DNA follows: TGTGCCAGCAGCCAAGAGCGGTGGGCCCGGGGAGCTTTCTTT.

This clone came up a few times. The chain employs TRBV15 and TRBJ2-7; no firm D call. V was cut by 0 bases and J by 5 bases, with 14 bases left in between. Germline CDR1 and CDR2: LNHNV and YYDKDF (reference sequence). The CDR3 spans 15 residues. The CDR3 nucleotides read TGTGCCACCAGCAGAGAGTCTAAAGTTCCCAACGAGCAGTACTTC. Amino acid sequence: CATSRESKVPNEQYF.

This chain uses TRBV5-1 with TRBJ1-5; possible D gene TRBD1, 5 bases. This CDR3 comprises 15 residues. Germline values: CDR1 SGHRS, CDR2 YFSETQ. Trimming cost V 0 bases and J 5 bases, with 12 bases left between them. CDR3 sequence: CASSLAGLEDQPQHF. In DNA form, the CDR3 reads TGCGCCAGCAGCTTGGCAGGGTTGGAGGATCAGCCCCAGCATTTT.

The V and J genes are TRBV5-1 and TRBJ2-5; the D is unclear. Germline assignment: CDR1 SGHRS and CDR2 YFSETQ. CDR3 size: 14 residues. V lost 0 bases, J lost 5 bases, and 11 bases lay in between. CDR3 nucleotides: TGCGCCAGCAGCTTGGGGACCGCTGCGGAGACCCAGTACTTC. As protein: CASSLGTAAETQYF.

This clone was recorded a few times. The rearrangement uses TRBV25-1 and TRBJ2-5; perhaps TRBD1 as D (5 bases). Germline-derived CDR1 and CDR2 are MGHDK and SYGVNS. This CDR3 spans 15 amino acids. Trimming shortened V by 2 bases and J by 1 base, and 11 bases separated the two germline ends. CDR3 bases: TGTGCCAGCAGTGAACGAACCCAGGGCCAAGAGACCCAGTACTTC. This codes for CASSERTQGQETQYF.

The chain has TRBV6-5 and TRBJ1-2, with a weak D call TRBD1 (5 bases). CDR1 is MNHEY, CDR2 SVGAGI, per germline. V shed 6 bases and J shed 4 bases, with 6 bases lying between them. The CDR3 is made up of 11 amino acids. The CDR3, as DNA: TGTGCCAGCAGAGACAGCTATGGCTACACCTTC. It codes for CASRDSYGYTF.

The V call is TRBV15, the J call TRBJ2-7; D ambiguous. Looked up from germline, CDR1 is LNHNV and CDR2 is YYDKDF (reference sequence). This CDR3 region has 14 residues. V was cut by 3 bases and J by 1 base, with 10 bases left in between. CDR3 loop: CATSSGVGSYEQYF. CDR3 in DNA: TGTGCCACCAGCAGTGGCGTGGGGTCCTACGAGCAGTACTTC.

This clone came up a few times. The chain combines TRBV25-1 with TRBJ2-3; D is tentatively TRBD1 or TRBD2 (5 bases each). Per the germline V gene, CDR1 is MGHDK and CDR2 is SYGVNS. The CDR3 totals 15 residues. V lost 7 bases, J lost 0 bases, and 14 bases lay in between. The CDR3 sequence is CASTMGTYSTDTQYF. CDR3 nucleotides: TGTGCCAGCACCATGGGGACCTATAGCACAGATACGCAGTATTTT.

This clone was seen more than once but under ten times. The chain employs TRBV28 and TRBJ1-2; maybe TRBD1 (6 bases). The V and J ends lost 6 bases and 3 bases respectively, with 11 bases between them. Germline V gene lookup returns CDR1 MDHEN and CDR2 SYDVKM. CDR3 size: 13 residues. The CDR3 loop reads CASRSTGDYGYTF. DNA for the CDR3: TGTGCCAGCAGGTCGACAGGTGACTATGGCTACACCTTC.

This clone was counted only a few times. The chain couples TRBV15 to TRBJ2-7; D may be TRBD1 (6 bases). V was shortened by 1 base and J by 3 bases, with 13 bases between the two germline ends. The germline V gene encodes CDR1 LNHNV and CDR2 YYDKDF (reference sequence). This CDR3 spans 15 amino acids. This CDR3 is CATSRGGQNIYEQYV. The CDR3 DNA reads TGTGCCACCAGCAGAGGAGGACAGAATATCTACGAGCAGTACGTC.

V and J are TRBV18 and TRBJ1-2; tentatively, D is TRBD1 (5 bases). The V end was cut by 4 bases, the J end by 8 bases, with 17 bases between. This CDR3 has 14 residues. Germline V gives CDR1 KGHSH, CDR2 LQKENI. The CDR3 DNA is TGTGCCAGCTCACTCCCCGGGACGCTAAACGGCTACACCTTC. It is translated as CASSLPGTLNGYTF.

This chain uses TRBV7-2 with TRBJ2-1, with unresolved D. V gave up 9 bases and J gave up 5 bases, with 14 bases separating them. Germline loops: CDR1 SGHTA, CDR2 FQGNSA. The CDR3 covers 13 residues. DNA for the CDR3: TGTGCCAGTTCGTCGCGGCCCCACAATGAGCAGTTCTTC. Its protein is CASSSRPHNEQFF.

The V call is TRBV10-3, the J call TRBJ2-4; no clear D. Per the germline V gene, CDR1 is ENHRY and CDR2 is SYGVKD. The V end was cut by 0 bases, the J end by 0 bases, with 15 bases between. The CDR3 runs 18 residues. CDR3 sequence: CAISESPTEQLAKNIQYF. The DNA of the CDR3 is TGTGCCATCAGTGAGTCCCCTACTGAGCAGCTAGCCAAAAACATTCAGTACTTC.

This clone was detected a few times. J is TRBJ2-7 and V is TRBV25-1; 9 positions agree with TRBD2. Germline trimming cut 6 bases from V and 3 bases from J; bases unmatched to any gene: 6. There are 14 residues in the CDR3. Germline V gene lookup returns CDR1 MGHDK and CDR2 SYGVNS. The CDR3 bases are TGTGCCAGCAGCGGGGGACTAGCTTTCTACGAGCAGTACTTC. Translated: CASSGGLAFYEQYF.

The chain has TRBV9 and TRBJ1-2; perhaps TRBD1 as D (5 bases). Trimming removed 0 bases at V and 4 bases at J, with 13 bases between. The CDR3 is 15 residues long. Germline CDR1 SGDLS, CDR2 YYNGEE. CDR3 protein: CASSVGGTMSYGYTF. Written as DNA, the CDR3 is TGTGCCAGCAGCGTAGGTGGGACGATGAGCTATGGCTACACCTTC.

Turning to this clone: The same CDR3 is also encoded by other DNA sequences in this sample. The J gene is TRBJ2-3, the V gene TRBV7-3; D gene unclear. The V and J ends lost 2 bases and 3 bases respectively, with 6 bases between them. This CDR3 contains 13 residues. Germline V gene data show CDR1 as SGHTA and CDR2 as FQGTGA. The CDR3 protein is CASSLLGTDTQYF. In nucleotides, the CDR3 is TGTGCCAGCAGCTTACTCGGGACAGATACGCAGTATTTT.

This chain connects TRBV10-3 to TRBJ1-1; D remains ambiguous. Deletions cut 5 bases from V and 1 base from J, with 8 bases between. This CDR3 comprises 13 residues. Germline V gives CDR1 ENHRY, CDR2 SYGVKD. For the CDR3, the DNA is TGTGCCATCAGTTACGGGCCGAACACTGAAGCTTTCTTT. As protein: CAISYGPNTEAFF.

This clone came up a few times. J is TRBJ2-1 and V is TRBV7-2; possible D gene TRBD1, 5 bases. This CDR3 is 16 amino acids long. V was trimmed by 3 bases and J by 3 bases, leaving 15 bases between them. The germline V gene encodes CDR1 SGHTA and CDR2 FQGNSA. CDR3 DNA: TGTGCCAGCAGCTTTGGGGCCCTGCAATACTACAATGAGCAGTTCTTC. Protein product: CASSFGALQYYNEQFF.

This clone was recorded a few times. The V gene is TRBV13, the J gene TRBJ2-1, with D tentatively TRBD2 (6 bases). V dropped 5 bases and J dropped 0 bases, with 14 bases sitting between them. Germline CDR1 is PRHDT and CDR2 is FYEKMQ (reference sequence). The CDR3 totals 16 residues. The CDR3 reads CASSMTSLDSYNEQFF. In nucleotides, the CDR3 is TGTGCCAGCAGCATGACTAGTCTTGACTCCTACAATGAGCAGTTCTTC. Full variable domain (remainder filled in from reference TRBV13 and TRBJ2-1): AAGVIQSPRHLIKEKRETATLKCYPIPRHDTVYWYQQGPGQDPQFLISFYEKMQSDKGSIPDRFSAQQFSDYHSELNMSSLELGDSALYFCASSMTSLDSYNEQFFGPGTRLTVL.

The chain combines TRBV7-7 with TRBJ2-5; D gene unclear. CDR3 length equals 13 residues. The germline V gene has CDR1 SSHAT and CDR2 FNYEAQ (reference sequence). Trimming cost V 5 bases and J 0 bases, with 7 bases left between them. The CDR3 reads CASSTGDQETQYF. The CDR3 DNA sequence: TGTGCCAGCAGCACTGGAGACCAAGAGACCCAGTACTTC.